This TCR beta chain was captured by sequencing in a study of T cell changes during pregnancy in multiple sclerosis (dated by TCRdb to the late 2010s). Looking at the study overall: The study examined how the T cell repertoire changed over the course of pregnancy in women with multiple sclerosis.

Preparation of the library involved the immunoSEQ multiplex PCR assay. TCRdb stores this immuneACCESS table with in-frame sequences only. Part of the clones is absent; in the studies checked, under half of the shortfall reflects unresolved V genes, and no reason is known for the rest. The sample profile shows some 57,000 clones; about nine tenths of them were found once. The ten largest account for 0.76% of the sample. CDR3 length: 13 amino acids, cysteine to phenylalanine. Only the CDR3 portion is preserved as DNA: 39 bases, with reading frame beginning at the first base. The V end gives up 4 bases and the J end 6 bases, leaving 6 bases in the junction not matched to a gene. The germline V gene yields SQVTM for CDR1 and ANQGSEA for CDR2. Details on this clone: Its antigen remains unidentified. No base quality values were provided; no much bigger clone lies one nucleotide off.

The receptor's source is a female donor with multiple sclerosis, enrolled in a pregnancy study. Recombination linked TRBV29-1 to TRBJ1-5, with TRBD1 matching 7 junction bases. This sample comprised CD4+ T cells from peripheral blood mononuclear cells, obtained in the first trimester of pregnancy. The bases read TGCAGCGTTGCCGGGACAGATCGTCAGCCCCAGCATTTT. It is translated as CSVAGTDRQPQHF. Here the CDR3 is joined to the reference TRBV29-1 and TRBJ1-5 genes, and the full variable domain is: SAVISQKPSRDICQRGTSLTIQCQVDSQVTMMFWYRQQPGQSLTLIATANQGSEATYESGFVIDKFPISRPNLTFSTLTVSNMSPEDSSIYLCSVAGTDRQPQHFGDGTRLSIL.